This passage covers 27 T cell receptor beta chains from one sample sequenced in a study of post-analysis software for immune sequencing data. Whole-study findings and limits: Five TRBV segments, including TRBV5-6, TRBV5-1 and TRBV20-1, were more frequent in patients than controls.

No antigens are known for them. The TCR beta cDNA libraries contained unique molecular identifiers. TCRdb independently ran MiXCR on the PCR reads; one entry per CDR3 protein. The sample lists approximately 730,000 distinct CDR3 sequences; roughly 46% were seen once. Material: blood. These receptor sequences come from a girl under 18 with multiple sclerosis.

This chain joins TRBV15 and TRBJ1-4; D remains ambiguous. With 5 bases removed from V and 5 bases from J, the gap between germline ends came to 9 bases. The CDR3 covers 13 residues. Germline V gene sequence: CDR1 LNHNV, CDR2 YYDKDF (reference sequence). CDR3 coding DNA: TGTGCCACCAGCGCCGGGATAAATGAAAAACTGTTTTTT. It codes for CATSAGINEKLFF.

V usage is TRBV30 and J usage is TRBJ2-5; no clear D. Germline assignment: CDR1 GTSNPN and CDR2 SVGIG (reference sequence). V lost 1 base to trimming and J lost 5 bases, with 14 bases between them. This CDR3 has 14 amino acids. For the CDR3, the DNA is TGTGCCTGGAGTGGGGATAGACGCGGTGAGACCCAGTACTTC. This sequence encodes CAWSGDRRGETQYF.

A few counts support this clonotype. This chain joins TRBV5-6 and TRBJ1-2; the D gene is possibly TRBD1 (5 bases). CDR3 length: 18 residues. From germline, CDR1 is SGHDT and CDR2 YYEEEE. Trimming took off 2 bases at V and 4 bases at J, with 24 bases between the two ends. CDR3 bases: TGTGCCAGCAGCTTCGTCAACCGGGACGGCAGTCGGGGCTATGGCTACACCTTC. Its translation: CASSFVNRDGSRGYGYTF.

This clonotype was detected many times. The chain recombines TRBV3-1 with TRBJ2-7; D is ambiguous. CDR1 LGHDT and CDR2 YNNKEL come from the germline V gene (reference sequence). The length of the CDR3 is 14 residues. The V and J ends lost 4 bases and 0 bases respectively, with 10 bases between them. The CDR3 loop reads CASSLLVDSYEQYF. The CDR3 bases are TGTGCCAGCAGCCTCCTGGTAGACTCCTACGAGCAGTACTTC.

The chain combines TRBV7-2 with TRBJ2-7, with 10 bases fitting TRBD1. CDR1 is SGHTA and CDR2 is FQGNSA in the germline V gene. With 5 bases clipped from V and 4 bases from J, the junction kept 8 bases outside the gene matches. The CDR3 has 15 residues. Written as DNA, the CDR3 is TGTGCCAGCAGCCGCCGGACAGGGGGGGCTTACGAGCAGTACTTC. Translation: CASSRRTGGAYEQYF. The variable domain in full, completed from reference TRBV7-2 and TRBJ2-7, reads GAGVSQSPSNKVTEKGKDVELRCDPISGHTALYWYRQSLGQGLEFLIYFQGNSAPDKSGLPSDRFSAERTGGSVSTLTIQRTQQEDSAVYLCASSRRTGGAYEQYFGPGTRLTVT.

The chain carries TRBV12-3 or TRBV12-4 and TRBJ2-7; D possibly corresponds to TRBD1 (5 bases). Trimming stripped 3 bases from V and 2 bases from J, with 5 bases between. CDR3 length: 12 residues. The CDR3 loop reads CASSFRAYEQYF. CDR3 sequence (DNA): TGTGCCAGCAGTTTCAGGGCCTACGAGCAGTACTTC.

The rearrangement links TRBV7-9 to TRBJ1-1, with TRBD1 matching over 8 bases. CDR1 SEHNR and CDR2 FQNEAQ come from the germline V gene (reference sequence). The V and J ends lost 6 bases and 4 bases, in that order; junction bases with no gene match: 4. This CDR3 is 13 amino acids long. This chain's CDR3 is CASRRQGPTEAFF. The CDR3 coding sequence is TGTGCCAGCAGGCGACAGGGGCCCACTGAAGCTTTCTTT.

The chain carries TRBV6-2 or TRBV6-3 and TRBJ2-1; D perhaps matches TRBD1 (5 bases). Germline lookup yields CDR1 MNHEY and CDR2 SVGEGT. Trimming pared 6 bases from V and 8 bases from J, leaving 11 bases between. CDR3 size: 12 residues. Here the CDR3 DNA reads TGTGCCAGCAGACCCGACAGTGATGAGCAGTTCTTC. It is translated as CASRPDSDEQFF.

J is TRBJ2-2 and V is TRBV7-2; TRBD2 might be the D (5 bases). V dropped 2 bases and J dropped 7 bases, with 11 bases sitting between them. From germline, CDR1 is SGHTA and CDR2 FQGNSA. This CDR3 comprises 14 residues. The CDR3 DNA follows: TGTGCCAGCAGCTTAATGAGTGCGGGCGGGGAGCTGTTTTTT. The encoded protein is CASSLMSAGGELFF.

V is TRBV10-3 and J is TRBJ1-1; D is perhaps TRBD1 (5 bases). Between the trimmed V and J ends, which lost 7 bases and 1 base, there was a span of 13 bases. The CDR3 is 14 amino acids. CDR1 is ENHRY and CDR2 is SYGVKD in the germline V gene. The CDR3 protein is CAIKPGLQNTEAFF. The CDR3 nucleotides are TGTGCCATCAAACCGGGACTCCAGAACACTGAAGCTTTCTTT.

The V gene is TRBV5-1, the J gene TRBJ1-1, with TRBD1 identical over 10 bases. CDR1 is SGHRS, CDR2 YFSETQ, per germline. V shed 3 bases, J shed 4 bases, and the junction held 3 bases outside the gene matches. This CDR3 is built from 14 residues. CDR3 in amino acids: CASSSRTGGTEAFF. Written as DNA, the CDR3 is TGCGCCAGCAGCTCAAGGACAGGGGGCACTGAAGCTTTCTTT.

This clonotype was counted a few times. The chain couples TRBV5-1 to TRBJ2-1, with D maybe TRBD2 (5 bases). Trimming left V 0 bases short and J 5 bases short, with 12 bases between. The CDR3 has 15 residues. Germline V gene lookup returns CDR1 SGHRS and CDR2 YFSETQ. The CDR3 DNA reads TGCGCCAGCAGCTTGGAGGCTAGCAGTCACAATGAGCAGTTCTTC. Residues: CASSLEASSHNEQFF.

This clonotype was seen a handful of times. This chain connects TRBV6-5 to TRBJ2-7, with 11 bases that match TRBD1. CDR1 is MNHEY and CDR2 is SVGAGI in the germline V gene. This CDR3 comprises 15 residues. With 10 bases clipped from V and 1 base from J, the junction kept 9 bases outside the gene matches. CDR3 amino acids: CATRDRGFFSYEQYF. CDR3 DNA sequence: TGTGCCACCCGGGACAGGGGGTTCTTTTCCTACGAGCAGTACTTC.

This rearrangement joins TRBV20-1 to TRBJ1-1; D unclear. Trimming stripped 6 bases from V and 3 bases from J, with 17 bases between. CDR1 is DFQATT and CDR2 is SNEGSKA in the germline V gene (reference sequence). This CDR3 is 14 amino acids long. CDR3 bases: TGCAGTGCGCTCCGTGGGGAAATACACACTGAAGCTTTCTTT. It translates to CSALRGEIHTEAFF.

The count of this clonotype is one. The chain is built from TRBV4-2 and TRBJ1-2; TRBD1 aligns across 7 bases. Germline CDR1 is LGHNA and CDR2 is YNFKEQ. The CDR3 runs 18 residues. V shed 2 bases and J 5 bases; nucleotides not matched to a gene: 17. CDR3: CASSQLSLQGPRLYGYTF. The CDR3 nucleotides read TGTGCCAGCAGCCAACTATCTTTACAGGGGCCTAGATTGTATGGCTACACCTTC.

J is TRBJ2-7 and V is TRBV20-1; the D gene is possibly TRBD2 (7 bases). The germline V gene has CDR1 DFQATT and CDR2 SNEGSKA (reference sequence). This CDR3 region has 13 residues. V dropped 5 bases and J dropped 0 bases, with 11 bases sitting between them. The DNA of the CDR3 is TGCAGTGCTCGGGGGGACACCTCCTACGAGCAGTACTTC. The encoded protein is CSARGDTSYEQYF.

This chain links TRBV29-1 with TRBJ2-7, with D tentatively TRBD2 (5 bases). V shed 1 base and J shed 2 bases, with 9 bases lying between them. Germline CDR1 reads SQVTM; CDR2 reads ANQGSEA. The CDR3 has 13 amino acids. CDR3 sequence reads: CSVEGTGTYEQYF. DNA of the CDR3: TGCAGCGTTGAAGGTACGGGAACCTACGAGCAGTACTTC.

The CDR3 region is CASSGGGITDTQYF. The CDR3, as DNA: TGTGCCAGCAGTGGAGGAGGGATCACAGATACGCAGTATTTT. The chain has TRBV6-5 and TRBJ2-3, with TRBD2 as a possible D gene (6 bases). V was cut by 5 bases and J by 2 bases, with 11 bases left in between. Germline values: CDR1 MNHEY, CDR2 SVGAGI. This CDR3 comprises 14 residues.

For this clonotype: The junction differs from germline at one of its ends, possibly a read error. The chain uses TRBV7-8 and TRBJ2-3; D unresolved. Germline CDR1 SGHVS, CDR2 FQNEAQ. CDR3 length: 13 residues. CDR3 loop: CVSSSTWTDTQYF. The CDR3 nucleotides are TGTGTCAGCAGTTCTACATGGACAGATACGCAGTATTTT.

In this sample, this clonotype turned up once. The chain combines TRBV7-9 with TRBJ2-7, with no clear D. In germline, CDR1 is SEHNR, CDR2 FQNEAQ (reference sequence). This CDR3 contains 13 residues. V lost 5 bases and J lost 4, with 12 bases in between. The CDR3 loop reads CASSNSREYEQYF. In nucleotides, the CDR3 is TGTGCCAGCAGCAATAGCCGCGAGTACGAGCAGTACTTC.

The chain has TRBV7-2 and TRBJ2-7, with a tentative D call TRBD2 (5 bases). The V gene's germline CDR1 is SGHTA and CDR2 FQGNSA. The CDR3 totals 14 residues. Trimming shortened V by 1 base and J by 4 bases, and 11 bases separated the two germline ends. CDR3 sequence (DNA): TGTGCCAGCAGCTTAGTATCCGCGGGTTACGAGCAGTACTTC. It yields the protein CASSLVSAGYEQYF.

The chain links TRBV7-2 to TRBJ2-7; 12 bases map to TRBD2. The CDR3 length is 16 residues. In germline, CDR1 is SGHTA, CDR2 FQGNSA. Unmatched junction bases numbered 4, after V lost 1 base and J lost 3 bases. The CDR3 nucleotides are TGTGCCAGCAGCTTAGTGACTAGCGGGAGTGTCTACGAGCAGTACTTC. Its protein product is CASSLVTSGSVYEQYF. Drawing the rest from reference TRBV7-2 and TRBJ2-7, the complete variable domain is GAGVSQSPSNKVTEKGKDVELRCDPISGHTALYWYRQSLGQGLEFLIYFQGNSAPDKSGLPSDRFSAERTGGSVSTLTIQRTQQEDSAVYLCASSLVTSGSVYEQYFGPGTRLTVT.

There are a few counts of this clonotype. The chain joins TRBV5-1 to TRBJ2-7; 8 bases agree with TRBD2. CDR1 and CDR2 from the germline V gene are SGHRS and YFSETQ. The length of the CDR3 is 15 residues. V lost 4 bases, J lost 3 bases, and 9 bases stayed unmatched. CDR3 nucleotides: TGCGCCAGCAGCCCCAGCGGGAGTTCCCTCTACGAGCAGTACTTC. Translation: CASSPSGSSLYEQYF.

The chain has TRBV6-2 or TRBV6-3 and TRBJ2-3; 7 nucleotides agree with TRBD2. V gave up 0 bases and J gave up 10 bases; unmatched junction bases: 7. The CDR3 is 14 residues long. The germline gives CDR1 MNHEY, CDR2 SVGEGT. The chain's CDR3 is CASSYSAGALPQYF. CDR3 nucleotides: TGTGCCAGCAGTTACTCGGCGGGAGCCCTTCCGCAGTATTTT.

CDR3: CASSYSAGRGGIKNLAKNIQYF. The CDR3 region has the DNA TGTGCCAGCAGTTACTCTGCGGGTAGGGGAGGAATAAAAAACCTAGCCAAAAACATTCAGTACTTC. The chain joins TRBV6-5 to TRBJ2-4; tentative D call: TRBD2 (6 bases). The ends were cut back, 0 bases at V and 0 bases at J, with 27 bases in the middle. There are 22 residues in the CDR3. CDR1 and CDR2 (germline): MNHEY, SVGAGI.

The chain couples TRBV28 to TRBJ2-1; tentatively, D is TRBD1 or TRBD2 (5 bases each). Between the trimmed V and J ends, which lost 4 bases and 4 bases, there was a span of 17 bases. CDR1 MDHEN and CDR2 SYDVKM come from the germline V gene. CDR3 length equals 16 residues. CDR3 bases: TGTGCCAGCAGTTCCTACCGGGACGACCGATACAATGAGCAGTTCTTC. Translating gives CASSSYRDDRYNEQFF.

Only a few counts were recorded for this clonotype. The genes are TRBV20-1 and TRBJ2-3; 12 bases are shared with TRBD2. CDR1 and CDR2 from the germline V gene are DFQATT and SNEGSKA (reference sequence). The trim removed 3 bases at V and 3 bases at J, leaving 7 bases unmatched. The CDR3 loop spans 16 amino acids. Written as DNA, the CDR3 is TGCAGTGCTAGGGAAACGACTAGCGGGAGAACAGATACGCAGTATTTT. It codes for CSARETTSGRTDTQYF.